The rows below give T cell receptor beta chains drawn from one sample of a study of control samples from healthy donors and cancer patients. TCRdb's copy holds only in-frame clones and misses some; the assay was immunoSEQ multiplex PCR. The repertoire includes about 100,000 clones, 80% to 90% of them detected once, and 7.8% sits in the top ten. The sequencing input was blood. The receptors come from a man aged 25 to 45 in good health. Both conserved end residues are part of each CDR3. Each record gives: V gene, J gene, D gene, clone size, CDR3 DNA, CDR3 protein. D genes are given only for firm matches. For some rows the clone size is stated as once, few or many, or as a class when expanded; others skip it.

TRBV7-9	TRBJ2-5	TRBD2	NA	TGTGCCAGCAGGTCCGGCTCGGGCGGGACTAGCTACGAGCAAGAGACCCAGTACTTC	CASRSGSGGTSYEQETQYF
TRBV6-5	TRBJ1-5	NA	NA	TGTGCCAGCAGCGCCCCGGGACGGCGGAATCAGCCCCAGCATTTT	CASSAPGRRNQPQHF
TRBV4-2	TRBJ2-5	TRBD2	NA	TGTGCCAGCAGCCAAGAAGGACTAGCGGGAGGTTCTGAGACCCAGTACTTC	CASSQEGLAGGSETQYF
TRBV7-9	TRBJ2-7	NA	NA	TGTGCCAGCAGCTTTATTCCGGGACTGACCCCTTACGAGCAGTACTTC	CASSFIPGLTPYEQYF
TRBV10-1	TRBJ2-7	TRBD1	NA	TGCGCCAGCAGCCGGGACAGAGGAGCGATCGAGCAGTACTTC	CASSRDRGAIEQYF
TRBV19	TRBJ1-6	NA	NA	TGTGCCAGTAGTGCTGGTAGAATTTGGGGGCGAGACAATTCACCCCTCCACTTT	CASSAGRIWGRDNSPLHF
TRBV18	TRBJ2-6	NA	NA	TGTGCCAGCTCAACCTCTGGGGCCAACGTCCTGACTTTC	CASSTSGANVLTF
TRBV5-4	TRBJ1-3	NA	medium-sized	TGTGCCAGCAGCCTTGGGGCAGGGCCTGGAAACACCATATATTTT	CASSLGAGPGNTIYF
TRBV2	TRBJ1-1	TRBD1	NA	TGTGCCAGCAGCGAACAGGGGGTTAACACTGAAGCTTTCTTT	CASSEQGVNTEAFF
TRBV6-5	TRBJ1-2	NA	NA	TGTGCCAGCAGGAAACAGGGAGAACGTGGCTACACCTTC	CASRKQGERGYTF
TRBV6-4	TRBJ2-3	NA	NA	TGTGCCAGCAGTGAAGCAGATACGCAGTATTTT	CASSEADTQYF
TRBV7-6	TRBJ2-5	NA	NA	TGTGCCAGCAGCTTAGGGGGGGGGCTCCAAGAGACCCAGTACTTC	CASSLGGGLQETQYF
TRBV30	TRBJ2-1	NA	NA	TGTGCCTGGAGTGACCAGGGCACCCCCCTCAATGAGCAGTTCTTC	CAWSDQGTPLNEQFF
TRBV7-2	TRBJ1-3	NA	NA	TGTGCCAGCAGCCGGGGAAACACCATATATTTT	CASSRGNTIYF
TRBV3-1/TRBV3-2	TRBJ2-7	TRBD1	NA	TGTGCCAGCAGCCAAAGTAAGGGGGCAAGCGAGCAGTACTTC	CASSQSKGASEQYF
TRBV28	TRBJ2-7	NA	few	TGTGCCAGCAGTTTACCAGGTAGTGGGCCCTACGAGCAGTACTTC	CASSLPGSGPYEQYF
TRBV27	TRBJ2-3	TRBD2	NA	TGTGCCAGCAGTTTGGGTAGCGGGAGCCCTAGGACAGATACGCAGTATTTT	CASSLGSGSPRTDTQYF
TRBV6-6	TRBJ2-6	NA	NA	TGTGCCAGCAGCCGAAGGGGTCCAGGGGAGGCTTCAGTTTTGGGGGCCAACGTCCTGACTTTC	CASSRRGPGEASVLGANVLTF
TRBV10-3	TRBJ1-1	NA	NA	TGTGCCATCAAAGGCTTTGCCGGTTCCAGCACTGAAGCTTTCTTT	CAIKGFAGSSTEAFF
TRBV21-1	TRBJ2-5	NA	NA	TGTGCCAGCAGCAAAGAATCTCCAGGGGTGGCGCAAGAGACCCAGTACTTC	CASSKESPGVAQETQYF
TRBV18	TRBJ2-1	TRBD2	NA	TGTGCCAGCTCAGTCGCAACCGGGACTAGCTCCTACAATGAGCAGTTCTTC	CASSVATGTSSYNEQFF
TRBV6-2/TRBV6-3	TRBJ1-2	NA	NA	TGTGCCAGCAGTTATCAAACCTATGGCTACACCTTC	CASSYQTYGYTF
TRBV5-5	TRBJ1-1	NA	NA	TGTGCCAACCGGCAGGGGACTGAAGCTTTCTTT	CANRQGTEAFF
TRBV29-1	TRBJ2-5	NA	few	TGCAGCGGGACCACAGGGACTTTGTACCAAGAGACCCAGTACTTC	CSGTTGTLYQETQYF
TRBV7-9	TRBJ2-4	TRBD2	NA	TGTGCCAGCAGCGAGACTAGCGGGGCTAAAAACATTCAGTACTTC	CASSETSGAKNIQYF
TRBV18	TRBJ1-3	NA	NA	TGTGCCAGCTCCCCGCCGGGGGCGCCTGGAAACACCATATATTTT	CASSPPGAPGNTIYF
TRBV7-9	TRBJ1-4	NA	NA	TGTGCCAGCAGATCAGGGGAATCTAATGAAAAACTGTTTTTT	CASRSGESNEKLFF
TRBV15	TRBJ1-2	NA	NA	TGTGCCACCAGCAAGGATTTAGCTAACTATGGCTACACCTTC	CATSKDLANYGYTF
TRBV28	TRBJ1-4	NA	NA	TGTGCCAGCACCGTGGGGCCAGCTGCTAATGAAAAACTGTTTTTT	CASTVGPAANEKLFF
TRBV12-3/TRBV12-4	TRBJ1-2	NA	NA	TGTGCCGTGGGGGGGGACGGCTACACCTTC	CAVGGDGYTF
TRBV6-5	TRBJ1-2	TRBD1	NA	TGTGCCAGCGCTTTACAGGGGGCGCGTGGCTACACCTTC	CASALQGARGYTF
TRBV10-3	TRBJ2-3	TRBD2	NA	TGTGCCATCAGGGGGACGGGGGGAACAGATACGCAGTATTTT	CAIRGTGGTDTQYF
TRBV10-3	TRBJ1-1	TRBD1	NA	TGTGCCATCAGGGGGGGGACAGGTGGGACAGGGACTGAAGCTTTCTTT	CAIRGGTGGTGTEAFF
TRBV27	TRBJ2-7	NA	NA	TGTGCCAGCTTCCGGTGGGCCTACGAGCAGTACTTC	CASFRWAYEQYF
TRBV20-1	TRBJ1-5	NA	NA	TGCAGTGCTAGTCGGCAGGGCAGCAATCAGCCCCAGCATTTT	CSASRQGSNQPQHF
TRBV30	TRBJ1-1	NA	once	TGTGCCTGGGAACTGACAGGCTTGAACACTGAAGCTTTCTTT	CAWELTGLNTEAFF
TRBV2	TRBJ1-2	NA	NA	TGTGCCAGCAGTGACTACCCAGCAGCTAACTATGGCTACACCTTC	CASSDYPAANYGYTF
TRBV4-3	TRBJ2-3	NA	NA	TGCGCCAGCAGCCCAATCCCGGGACTCAGCACAGATACGCAGTATTTT	CASSPIPGLSTDTQYF
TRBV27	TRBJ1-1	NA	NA	TGTGCCAGCAGCCCTTCCTACGCGGGGACTGAAGCTTTCTTT	CASSPSYAGTEAFF
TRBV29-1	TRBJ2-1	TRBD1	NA	TGCAGCGCTGACAGGGTTTTCTACAATGAGCAGTTCTTC	CSADRVFYNEQFF
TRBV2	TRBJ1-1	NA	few	TGTGCCAGTCAGGGAAACACTGAAGCTTTCTTT	CASQGNTEAFF
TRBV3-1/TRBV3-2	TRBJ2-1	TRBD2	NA	TGTGCCAGCAGCCGAAAAAGAGGTTCGGCGGGAGATGACAATGAGCAGTTCTTC	CASSRKRGSAGDDNEQFF
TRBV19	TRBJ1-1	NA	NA	TGTGCCAGTAGTTCGGAGAACACTGAAGCTTTCTTT	CASSSENTEAFF
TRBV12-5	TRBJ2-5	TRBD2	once	TGTGCTAGTGGTTTGGTACGGGCTAGCGGACAAGAGACCCAGTACTTC	CASGLVRASGQETQYF
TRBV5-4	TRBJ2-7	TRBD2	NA	TGTGCCAGCAGCTTGGAGCCTTTAGCGGGGTACGAGCAGTACTTC	CASSLEPLAGYEQYF
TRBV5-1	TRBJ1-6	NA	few	TGCGCCAGCAGCCCCGGTTACACAGGTCTTCATTCACCCCTCCACTTT	CASSPGYTGLHSPLHF
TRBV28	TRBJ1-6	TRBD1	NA	TGTGCCAGCAGTTCCGGACAGGTCAATTCACCCCTCCACTTT	CASSSGQVNSPLHF
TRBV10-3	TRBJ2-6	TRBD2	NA	TGTGCCATCAGTTTAGCGGGGAGAGCTGGGGCCAACGTCCTGACTTTC	CAISLAGRAGANVLTF
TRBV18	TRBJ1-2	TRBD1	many	TGTGCCAGCTCACCCATGGGACAGGGTAGAGATGGCTACACCTTC	CASSPMGQGRDGYTF
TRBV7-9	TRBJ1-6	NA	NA	TGTGCCAGCAGCGTTGTGCAGGGGAACAATTCACCCCTCCACTTT	CASSVVQGNNSPLHF
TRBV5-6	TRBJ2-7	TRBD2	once	TGTGCCAGCAGCAGGACTAGGCTAAGCTACGAGCAGTACTTC	CASSRTRLSYEQYF
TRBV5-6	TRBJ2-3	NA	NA	TGTGCCAGCAGCTTGTGGCGGAACACAGATACGCAGTATTTT	CASSLWRNTDTQYF